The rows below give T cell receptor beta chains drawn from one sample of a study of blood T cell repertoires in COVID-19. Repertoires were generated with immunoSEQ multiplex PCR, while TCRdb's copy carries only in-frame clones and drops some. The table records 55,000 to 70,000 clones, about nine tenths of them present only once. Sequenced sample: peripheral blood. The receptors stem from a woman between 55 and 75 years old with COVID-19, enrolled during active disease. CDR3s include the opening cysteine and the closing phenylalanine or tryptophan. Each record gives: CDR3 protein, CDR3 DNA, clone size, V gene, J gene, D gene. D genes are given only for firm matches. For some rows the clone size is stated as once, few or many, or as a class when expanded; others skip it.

CASSFSGGQLYNEQFF	TGTGCCAGCAGCTTTTCTGGGGGACAGCTTTACAATGAGCAGTTCTTC	.	TRBV7-9	TRBJ2-1	TRBD1
CASSHPGDWSYTEAFF	TGCGCCAGCAGCCACCCGGGGGATTGGAGTTACACTGAAGCTTTCTTT	.	TRBV4-1	TRBJ1-1	.
CATASTHLYEQYF	TGTGCCACCGCAAGTACACATCTTTACGAGCAGTACTTC	.	TRBV10-3	TRBJ2-7	.
CASSPPRTGRCEQYF	TGTGCCAGCAGCCCCCCCCGGACAGGGAGGTGCGAGCAGTACTTC	.	TRBV11-3	TRBJ2-7	TRBD1
CASSDRVEGSPLHF	TGTGCCAGCAGCGACAGGGTTGAGGGTTCACCCCTCCACTTT	.	TRBV9	TRBJ1-6	.
CASSLRVSGKGYEQYF	TGTGCCAGCAGCTTAAGGGTGAGCGGAAAAGGCTACGAGCAGTACTTC	.	TRBV7-9	TRBJ2-7	.
CASSIGVGRPSYNEQFF	TGTGCCAGTAGTATCGGTGTCGGGAGGCCCTCCTACAATGAGCAGTTCTTC	.	TRBV19	TRBJ2-1	TRBD2
CASSIEERGGYTF	TGTGCCAGTAGTATAGAGGAGCGAGGAGGCTACACCTTC	.	TRBV19	TRBJ1-2	.
CASSARDRGWAHTGELFF	TGTGCCAGCAGCGCCCGGGACAGGGGGTGGGCGCACACCGGGGAGCTGTTTTTT	.	TRBV7-9	TRBJ2-2	TRBD1
CASSLGLAGTQYF	TGTGCCAGCAGTTTGGGGCTAGCGGGGACCCAGTACTTC	.	TRBV12-3/TRBV12-4	TRBJ2-5	TRBD2
CASSPGLAGAGGSYNEQFF	TGCGCCAGCAGCCCGGGACTAGCGGGAGCGGGAGGCTCCTACAATGAGCAGTTCTTC	.	TRBV5-1	TRBJ2-1	TRBD2
CASSLDQGSHYGYTF	TGTGCCAGCAGCTTAGACCAGGGGTCACACTATGGCTACACCTTC	.	TRBV7-2	TRBJ1-2	.
CASSMNRGPYEQYF	TGTGCCAGTAGTATGAATAGGGGCCCCTACGAGCAGTACTTC	.	TRBV19	TRBJ2-7	.
CASSFWDGGNTEAFF	TGTGCCAGCAGCTTTTGGGACGGGGGGAACACTGAAGCTTTCTTT	.	TRBV13	TRBJ1-1	.
CASSQDRAGGRFISNTGELFF	TGTGCCAGCAGCCAAGATCGAGCCGGGGGGCGGTTTATTTCGAACACCGGGGAGCTGTTTTTT	.	TRBV4-2	TRBJ2-2	.
CASSTGGLEGANVLTF	TGTGCCAGCAGCACAGGGGGCTTAGAAGGGGCCAACGTCCTGACTTTC	.	TRBV28	TRBJ2-6	TRBD1
CASSPAAWGDEQFF	TGTGCCAGCAGCCCGGCGGCGTGGGGGGATGAGCAGTTCTTC	.	TRBV14	TRBJ2-1	.
CASSARHFSGNTIYF	TGTGCCAGCAGCGCTCGACACTTCTCTGGAAACACCATATATTTT	.	TRBV9	TRBJ1-3	.
CASSLSGGEQYF	TGTGCCAGCAGTTTGTCCGGGGGGGAGCAGTACTTC	.	TRBV27	TRBJ2-7	TRBD2
CASSLLDTQYF	TGTGCCAGCAGTCTGTTAGATACGCAGTATTTT	.	TRBV2	TRBJ2-3	.
CASSLGGGMGQPQHF	TGTGCCAGCAGCTTAGGTGGGGGGATGGGGCAGCCCCAGCATTTT	.	TRBV5-6	TRBJ1-5	.
CASSSLTGELFF	TGTGCCAGCAGCTCCCTTACCGGGGAGCTGTTTTTT	.	TRBV12-3/TRBV12-4	TRBJ2-2	.
CATSDGQGDSSYNEQFF	TGTGCCACCAGTGACGGACAGGGGGACAGCTCCTACAATGAGCAGTTCTTC	.	TRBV24-1	TRBJ2-1	TRBD1
CASTELQGAGEQYF	TGTGCCAGCACCGAGTTACAGGGGGCAGGCGAGCAGTACTTC	.	TRBV2	TRBJ2-7	TRBD1
CAISATVNTEAFF	TGTGCCATCAGTGCCACGGTGAACACTGAAGCTTTCTTT	.	TRBV10-3	TRBJ1-1	.
CASSVGGLTSSYEQYF	TGTGCCAGCAGCGTAGGGGGGCTTACCAGCTCCTACGAGCAGTACTTC	once	TRBV9	TRBJ2-7	.
CASSLTGGNTGELFF	TGTGCCAGCAGCTTAACAGGGGGTAACACCGGGGAGCTGTTTTTT	.	TRBV5-4	TRBJ2-2	TRBD1
CASTRQGFNQPQHF	TGTGCCAGCACGAGACAGGGCTTCAATCAGCCCCAGCATTTT	.	TRBV28	TRBJ1-5	TRBD1
CASSPTGNQPQHF	TGTGCCAGCAGTCCCACAGGCAATCAGCCCCAGCATTTT	few	TRBV28	TRBJ1-5	.
CASSGDRARGYTF	TGCGCCAGCAGCGGGGACAGGGCTCGGGGCTACACCTTC	.	TRBV5-1	TRBJ1-2	TRBD1
CASSLAAGETYEQYF	TGCGCCAGCAGCTTGGCCGCTGGAGAAACCTACGAGCAGTACTTC	.	TRBV5-1	TRBJ2-7	.
CASSGQGPSTNEKLFF	TGTGCCAGTTCGGGACAGGGCCCCTCAACTAATGAAAAACTGTTTTTT	.	TRBV19	TRBJ1-4	TRBD1
CASSLGDRRYGYTF	TGTGCCAGCAGCTTAGGTGACAGGCGCTATGGCTACACCTTC	.	TRBV13	TRBJ1-2	.
CASGPKSRYSGNTIYF	TGTGCTAGTGGTCCAAAAAGCAGGTACTCTGGAAACACCATATATTTT	.	TRBV12-5	TRBJ1-3	.
CASSQDFGGIDQPQHF	TGTGCCAGCAGCCAAGATTTTGGGGGGATCGATCAGCCCCAGCATTTT	.	TRBV4-2	TRBJ1-5	.
CASSSGTGVYEQYF	TGCGCCAGCAGCTCTGGAACGGGGGTCTACGAGCAGTACTTC	.	TRBV5-1	TRBJ2-7	.
CASSPLSSYEQYF	TGTGCCAGTAGCCCGCTAAGCTCCTACGAGCAGTACTTC	.	TRBV5-5	TRBJ2-7	.
CASSPGTSEETQYF	TGTGCCAGCAGCCCTGGGACTAGCGAGGAGACCCAGTACTTC	.	TRBV16	TRBJ2-5	TRBD2
CASSQGTGDPTGELFF	TGCGCCAGCAGCCAAGGGACAGGGGATCCCACCGGGGAGCTGTTTTTT	.	TRBV4-3	TRBJ2-2	TRBD1
CSVGGRGELFF	TGCAGCGTGGGAGGGCGGGGGGAGCTGTTTTTT	.	TRBV29-1	TRBJ2-2	TRBD2
CASSRQGGDTQYF	TGTGCCAGCAGTCGACAGGGTGGAGATACGCAGTATTTT	once	TRBV28	TRBJ2-3	TRBD1
CASTGSRGREQYF	TGTGCCAGCACGGGCAGCAGGGGTCGGGAGCAGTACTTC	few	TRBV2	TRBJ2-7	.
CASSLVGANTEAFF	TGTGCCAGCAGCTTAGTGGGGGCGAACACTGAAGCTTTCTTT	.	TRBV7-9	TRBJ1-1	.
CASSHPGQGLYEQYF	TGTGCCAGCAGTCACCCGGGACAGGGCCTGTACGAGCAGTACTTC	.	TRBV7-9	TRBJ2-7	TRBD1
CASPAPVWRRPYNEQFF	TGTGCCAGCCCCGCCCCGGTCTGGAGGCGCCCCTACAATGAGCAGTTCTTC	.	TRBV28	TRBJ2-1	.
CASSNAAEWVFDEQFF	TGTGCCAGTAGCAACGCGGCGGAGTGGGTATTTGATGAGCAGTTCTTC	.	TRBV19	TRBJ2-1	.
CASTRGGDSPLHF	TGCGCCAGCACCCGGGGGGGAGATTCACCCCTCCACTTT	.	TRBV4-1	TRBJ1-6	.
CASAQGGETQYF	TGTGCTAGTGCACAGGGAGGGGAGACCCAGTACTTC	.	TRBV12-5	TRBJ2-5	.
CASSTSNRGDTGELFF	TGTGCCAGCAGCACATCCAACAGGGGAGACACCGGGGAGCTGTTTTTT	.	TRBV9	TRBJ2-2	TRBD1
CAWGGGGQPQHF	TGTGCCTGGGGAGGGGGCGGTCAGCCCCAGCATTTT	.	TRBV30	TRBJ1-5	TRBD1
CASSTLRNIAGGRNEQFF	TGTGCCAGTAGTACTCTAAGAAATATAGCGGGAGGAAGGAATGAGCAGTTCTTC	.	TRBV19	TRBJ2-1	TRBD2
CASRYRGQDGYTF	TGTGCCAGCAGGTACAGGGGGCAGGATGGCTACACCTTC	.	TRBV11-3	TRBJ1-2	TRBD1
CASRSGTSQYF	TGTGCCAGCAGATCCGGGACTTCCCAGTACTTC	.	TRBV11-3	TRBJ2-5	.
CASSRQFSGANVLTF	TGTGCCAGCAGTCGACAGTTCTCTGGGGCCAACGTCCTGACTTTC	.	TRBV6-5	TRBJ2-6	.